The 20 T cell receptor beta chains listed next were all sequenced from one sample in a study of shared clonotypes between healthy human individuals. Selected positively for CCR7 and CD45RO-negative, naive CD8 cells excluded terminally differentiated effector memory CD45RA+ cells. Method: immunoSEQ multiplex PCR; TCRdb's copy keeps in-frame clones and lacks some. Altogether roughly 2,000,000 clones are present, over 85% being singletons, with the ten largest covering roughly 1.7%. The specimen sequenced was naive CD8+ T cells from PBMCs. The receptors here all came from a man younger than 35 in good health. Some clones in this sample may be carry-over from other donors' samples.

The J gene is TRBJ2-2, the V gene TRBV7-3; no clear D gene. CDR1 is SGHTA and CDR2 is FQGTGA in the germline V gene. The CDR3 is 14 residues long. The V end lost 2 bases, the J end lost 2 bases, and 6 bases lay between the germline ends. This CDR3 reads CASSLLLNTGELFF. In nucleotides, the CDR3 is TGTGCCAGCAGCTTATTACTTAACACCGGGGAGCTGTTTTTT.

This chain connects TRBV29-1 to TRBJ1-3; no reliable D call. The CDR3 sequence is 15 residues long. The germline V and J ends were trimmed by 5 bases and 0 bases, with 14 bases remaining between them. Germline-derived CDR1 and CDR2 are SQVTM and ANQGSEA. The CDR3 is CSVIGQEISGNTIYF. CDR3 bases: TGCAGCGTTATTGGGCAGGAGATCTCTGGAAACACCATATATTTT.

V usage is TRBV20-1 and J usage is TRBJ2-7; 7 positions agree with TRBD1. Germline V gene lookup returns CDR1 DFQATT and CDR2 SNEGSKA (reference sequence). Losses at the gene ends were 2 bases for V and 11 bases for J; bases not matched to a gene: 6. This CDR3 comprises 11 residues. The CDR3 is CSARKDRFEYF. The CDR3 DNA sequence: TGCAGTGCTAGAAAGGACAGGTTCGAGTACTTC.

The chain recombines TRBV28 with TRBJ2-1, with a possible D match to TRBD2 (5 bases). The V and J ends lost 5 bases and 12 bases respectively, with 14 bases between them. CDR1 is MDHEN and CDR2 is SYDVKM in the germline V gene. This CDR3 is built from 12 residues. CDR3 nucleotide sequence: TGTGCCAGCAGTACCCGGGGTGATTGGCAGTTCTTC. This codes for CASSTRGDWQFF.

CDR3 sequence: CASSIDREGQIYNEQFF. In DNA form, the CDR3 reads TGTGCCAGTAGTATAGATCGAGAGGGACAGATCTACAATGAGCAGTTCTTC. This chain links TRBV19 with TRBJ2-1, with TRBD1 identical over 7 bases. Losses at the gene ends were 0 bases for V and 3 bases for J; bases not matched to a gene: 8. The CDR3 totals 17 residues. Germline loops: CDR1 LNHDA, CDR2 SQIVND (reference sequence).

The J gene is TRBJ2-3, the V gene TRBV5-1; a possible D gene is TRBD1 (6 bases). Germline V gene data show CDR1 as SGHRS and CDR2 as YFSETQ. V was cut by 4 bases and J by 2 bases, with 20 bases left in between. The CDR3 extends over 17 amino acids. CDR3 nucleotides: TGCGCCAGCAGCCACCTAGAGACAGGAAGTCTCACAGATACGCAGTATTTT. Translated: CASSHLETGSLTDTQYF.

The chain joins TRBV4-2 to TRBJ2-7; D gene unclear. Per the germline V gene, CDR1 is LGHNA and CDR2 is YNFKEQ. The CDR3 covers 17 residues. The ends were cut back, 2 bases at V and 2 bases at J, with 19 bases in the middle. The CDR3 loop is CASSQPGTTQLTYEQYF. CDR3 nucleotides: TGTGCCAGCAGCCAACCCGGAACCACCCAATTGACCTACGAGCAGTACTTC.

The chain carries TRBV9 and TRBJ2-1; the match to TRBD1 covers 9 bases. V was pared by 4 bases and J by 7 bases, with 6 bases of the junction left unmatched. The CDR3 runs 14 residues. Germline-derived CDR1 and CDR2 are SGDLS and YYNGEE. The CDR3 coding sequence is TGTGCCAGCAGCCATGGGACAGGGAGAAATGAGCAGTTCTTC. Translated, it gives CASSHGTGRNEQFF.

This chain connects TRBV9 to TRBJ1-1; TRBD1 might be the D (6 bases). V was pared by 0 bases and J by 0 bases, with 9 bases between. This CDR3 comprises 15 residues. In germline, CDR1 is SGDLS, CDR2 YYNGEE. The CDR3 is CASSVGYRVNTEAFF. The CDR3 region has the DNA TGTGCCAGCAGCGTAGGCTACAGGGTGAACACTGAAGCTTTCTTT.

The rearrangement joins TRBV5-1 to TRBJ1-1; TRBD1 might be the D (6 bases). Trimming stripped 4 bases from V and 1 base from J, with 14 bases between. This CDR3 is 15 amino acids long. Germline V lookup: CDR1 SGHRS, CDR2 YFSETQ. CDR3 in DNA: TGCGCCAGCAGCCCGGAGGGGGGACGGAACACTGAAGCTTTCTTT. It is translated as CASSPEGGRNTEAFF.

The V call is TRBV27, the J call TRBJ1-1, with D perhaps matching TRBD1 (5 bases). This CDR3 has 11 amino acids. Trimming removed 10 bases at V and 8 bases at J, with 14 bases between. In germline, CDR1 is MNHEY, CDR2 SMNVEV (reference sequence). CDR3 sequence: CATAWGTEAFF. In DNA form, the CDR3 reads TGTGCCACGGCCTGGGGGACGGAAGCTTTCTTT.

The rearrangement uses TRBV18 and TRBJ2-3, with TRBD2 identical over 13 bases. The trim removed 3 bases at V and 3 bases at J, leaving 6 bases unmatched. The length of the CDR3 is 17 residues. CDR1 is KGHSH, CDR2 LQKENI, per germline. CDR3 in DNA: TGTGCCAGCTCACCGGGACTAGCGGGATCGGTTACAGATACGCAGTATTTT. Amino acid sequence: CASSPGLAGSVTDTQYF. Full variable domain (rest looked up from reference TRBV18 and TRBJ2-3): NAGVMQNPRHLVRRRGQEARLRCSPMKGHSHVYWYRQLPEEGLKFMVYLQKENIIDESGMPKERFSAEFPKEGPSILRIQQVVRGDSAAYFCASSPGLAGSVTDTQYFGPGTRLTVL.

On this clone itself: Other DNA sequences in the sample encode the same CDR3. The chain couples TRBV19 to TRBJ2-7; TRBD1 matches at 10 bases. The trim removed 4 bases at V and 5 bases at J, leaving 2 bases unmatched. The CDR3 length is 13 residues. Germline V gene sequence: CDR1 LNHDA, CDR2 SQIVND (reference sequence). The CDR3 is CASSTTGGNEQYF. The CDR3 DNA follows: TGTGCCAGTAGTACGACAGGGGGCAACGAGCAGTACTTC.

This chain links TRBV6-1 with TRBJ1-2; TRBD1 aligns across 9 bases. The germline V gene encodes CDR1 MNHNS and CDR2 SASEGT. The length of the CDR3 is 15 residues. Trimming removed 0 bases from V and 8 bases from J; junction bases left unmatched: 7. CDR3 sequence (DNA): TGTGCCAGCAGTGAAGCCACAGGGGGCGCTGGGGGCTACACCTTC. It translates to CASSEATGGAGGYTF.

The CDR3 DNA reads as TGCGCCAGCCAAAGCGGGAGGTCCTACAATGAGCAGTTCTTC. Its translation: CASQSGRSYNEQFF. The V call is TRBV5-1, the J call TRBJ2-1; 9 positions match TRBD2. Germline CDR1 reads SGHRS; CDR2 reads YFSETQ. V trimming: 7 bases; J trimming: 1 base; junction bases outside the gene matches: 3. The CDR3 extends over 14 amino acids.

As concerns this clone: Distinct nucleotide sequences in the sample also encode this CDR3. The CDR3 loop reads CASSLGGSSYNEQFF. The DNA for the CDR3 is TGTGCCAGCAGCTTGGGGGGCAGCTCCTACAATGAGCAGTTCTTC. This rearrangement joins TRBV5-4 to TRBJ2-1; a possible D gene is TRBD1 (5 bases). The CDR3 spans 15 residues. Germline loops: CDR1 SGHNT, CDR2 YYREEE (reference sequence). The V end lost 0 bases, the J end lost 0 bases, and 7 bases lay between the germline ends.

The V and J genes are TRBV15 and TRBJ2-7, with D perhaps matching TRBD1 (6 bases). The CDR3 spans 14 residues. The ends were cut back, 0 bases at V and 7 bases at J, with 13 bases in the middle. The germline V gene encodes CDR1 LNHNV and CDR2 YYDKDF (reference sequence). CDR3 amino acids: CATSRDGAGVEQYF. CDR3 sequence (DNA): TGTGCCACCAGCAGAGATGGGGCAGGGGTTGAGCAGTACTTC.

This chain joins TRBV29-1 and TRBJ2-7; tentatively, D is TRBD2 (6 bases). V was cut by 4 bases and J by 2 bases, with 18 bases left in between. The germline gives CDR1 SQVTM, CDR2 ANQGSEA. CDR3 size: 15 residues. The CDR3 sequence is CSVGAPGGGPYEQYF. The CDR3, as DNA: TGCAGCGTTGGGGCCCCCGGAGGAGGGCCCTACGAGCAGTACTTC.

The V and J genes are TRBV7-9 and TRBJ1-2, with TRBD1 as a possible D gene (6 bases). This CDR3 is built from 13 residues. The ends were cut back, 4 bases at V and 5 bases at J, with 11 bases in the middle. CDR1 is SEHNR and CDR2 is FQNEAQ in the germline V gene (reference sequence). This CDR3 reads CASSSGQRYGYTF. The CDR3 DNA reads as TGTGCCAGCAGCTCCGGACAGAGATATGGCTACACCTTC.

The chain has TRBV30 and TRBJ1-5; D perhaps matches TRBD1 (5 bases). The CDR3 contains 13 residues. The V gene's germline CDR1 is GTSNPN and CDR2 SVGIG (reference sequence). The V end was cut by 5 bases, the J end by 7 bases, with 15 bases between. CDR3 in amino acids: CAWALGDWQPQHF. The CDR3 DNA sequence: TGTGCCTGGGCCTTGGGGGATTGGCAGCCCCAGCATTTT.